Listed below are T cell receptor beta chains from one sample, sequenced in a study of cytomegalovirus exposure and HLA in healthy donors. TCRdb's table, derived via immunoSEQ multiplex PCR, lists solely in-frame clones and lacks some. This table holds roughly 110,000 clones, roughly 80% found once. Sequencing used PBMCs. Receptors were obtained from a man aged 30 to 39 in good health and CMV-seronegative. The CDR3 runs from the conserved cysteine through the conserved F or W. A D gene is named only where the DNA matches it firmly. Some rows have no size entry. The others give once, few or many, or a class for an expanded clone.

j_gene | d_gene | abundance | v_gene | CDR3aa | CDR3nt
TRBJ1-2 | NA | NA | TRBV19 | CASRRGDAGYTF | TGTGCCAGTAGGAGAGGCGATGCGGGCTACACCTTC
TRBJ2-7 | TRBD2 | NA | TRBV5-1 | CASSLYPSGVYEQYF | TGCGCCAGCAGCTTGTATCCTAGCGGGGTTTACGAGCAGTACTTC
TRBJ1-1 | NA | many | TRBV2 | CASSEPVEAFF | TGTGCCAGCAGTGAACCGGTTGAAGCTTTCTTT
TRBJ1-5 | TRBD1 | NA | TRBV27 | CASSLRQGGNQPQHF | TGTGCCAGCAGTTTAAGACAGGGCGGCAATCAGCCCCAGCATTTT
TRBJ2-2 | TRBD2 | NA | TRBV2 | CASRLAGVNTGELFF | TGTGCCAGCAGACTAGCGGGGGTGAACACCGGGGAGCTGTTTTTT
TRBJ1-1 | NA | NA | TRBV5-1 | CASSLVGGPNTEAFF | TGCGCCAGCAGCTTGGTCGGGGGGCCCAACACTGAAGCTTTCTTT
TRBJ2-6 | TRBD2 | NA | TRBV11-2 | CASSSSGTVSGANVLTF | TGTGCCAGCAGCAGTAGCGGGACCGTCTCTGGGGCCAACGTCCTGACTTTC
TRBJ1-5 | TRBD1 | NA | TRBV28 | CASSFTGGLGQPQHF | TGTGCCAGCAGTTTTACAGGGGGCCTAGGTCAGCCCCAGCATTTT
TRBJ2-4 | TRBD1 | NA | TRBV6-5 | CASSQQGAKNIQYF | TGTGCCAGCAGTCAACAGGGGGCCAAAAACATTCAGTACTTC
TRBJ1-1 | NA | NA | TRBV9 | CASSPFSGTEAFF | TGTGCCAGCAGCCCATTTTCAGGGACTGAAGCTTTCTTT
TRBJ1-2 | NA | NA | TRBV14 | CASSPQATVYGYTF | TGTGCCAGCAGCCCGCAGGCGACCGTCTATGGCTACACCTTC
TRBJ2-1 | TRBD2 | NA | TRBV9 | CASSVALGRDEQFF | TGTGCCAGCAGCGTAGCTTTGGGGAGGGATGAGCAGTTCTTC
TRBJ1-2 | TRBD1 | NA | TRBV2 | CASRDDRVKDVNYGYTF | TGTGCCAGCAGAGACGACAGGGTAAAAGATGTTAACTATGGCTACACCTTC
TRBJ2-5 | NA | NA | TRBV29-1 | CSVEDITRRVAVTQYF | TGCAGCGTTGAAGATATAACCAGGCGGGTAGCTGTGACCCAGTACTTC
TRBJ2-7 | NA | NA | TRBV28 | CASSSGGVAGSYEQYF | TGTGCCAGCAGTTCAGGGGGGGTAGCGGGATCCTACGAGCAGTACTTC
TRBJ2-7 | TRBD1 | NA | TRBV6-5 | CASSSPGQSSYEQYF | TGTGCCAGCAGTTCTCCGGGACAGAGCTCCTACGAGCAGTACTTC
TRBJ1-1 | NA | few | TRBV25-1 | CASRQGNTEAFF | TGTGCCAGCAGACAGGGGAACACTGAAGCTTTCTTT
TRBJ2-5 | NA | NA | TRBV7-3 | CASSPRPPPGTQYF | TGTGCCAGCAGCCCCCGACCCCCCCCGGGGACCCAGTACTTC
TRBJ2-7 | NA | once | TRBV4-1 | CASSQAKPAGAPGYEQYF | TGCGCCAGCAGCCAAGCAAAACCGGCGGGGGCCCCAGGGTACGAGCAGTACTTC
TRBJ1-6 | NA | NA | TRBV9 | CASSVDGAHNSPLHF | TGTGCCAGCAGCGTAGATGGGGCCCACAATTCACCCCTCCACTTT
TRBJ2-1 | NA | NA | TRBV2 | CASTSYNEQFF | TGTGCCAGCACTAGCTACAATGAGCAGTTCTTC
TRBJ1-5 | NA | NA | TRBV13 | CASSSRDYSNQPQHF | TGTGCCAGCAGCTCTCGGGACTATAGCAATCAGCCCCAGCATTTT
TRBJ2-3 | NA | NA | TRBV7-9 | CASSLSWHTDTQYF | TGTGCCAGCAGCTTATCCTGGCACACAGATACGCAGTATTTT
TRBJ1-5 | TRBD1 | NA | TRBV19 | CASSPGQGAHQPQHF | TGTGCCAGTAGTCCGGGACAGGGGGCACATCAGCCCCAGCATTTT
TRBJ1-6 | TRBD1 | NA | TRBV7-8 | CASSSRQGLGLHF | TGTGCCAGCAGCTCCCGACAGGGGCTTGGTCTCCACTTT
TRBJ2-5 | NA | NA | TRBV10-2 | CASSESVGRGETQYF | TGCGCCAGCAGTGAGTCCGTAGGCAGGGGCGAGACCCAGTACTTC
TRBJ1-3 | TRBD1 | NA | TRBV30 | CAWSLTGGFSGGNTIYF | TGTGCCTGGAGTTTAACAGGGGGATTTTCGGGTGGAAACACCATATATTTT
TRBJ1-5 | NA | NA | TRBV30 | CAWSIPSNQPQHF | TGTGCCTGGAGTATCCCGAGCAATCAGCCCCAGCATTTT
TRBJ2-5 | TRBD1 | NA | TRBV2 | CASSPTTGAKETQYF | TGTGCCAGCAGTCCGACGACAGGGGCGAAAGAGACCCAGTACTTC
TRBJ1-2 | NA | once | TRBV5-6 | CASSLVGGGSNGYTF | TGTGCCAGCAGCCTAGTCGGCGGGGGGAGTAATGGCTACACCTTC
TRBJ2-5 | NA | NA | TRBV14 | CASSPWYGEETQYF | TGTGCCAGCAGCCCCTGGTACGGAGAAGAGACCCAGTACTTC
TRBJ2-1 | TRBD2 | NA | TRBV6-5 | CASSLGGTKGNEQFF | TGTGCCAGCAGCCTCGGTGGGACTAAGGGGAATGAGCAGTTCTTC
TRBJ2-7 | NA | NA | TRBV6-6 | CASSYLQAYEQYF | TGTGCCAGCAGTTACCTACAGGCATACGAGCAGTACTTC
TRBJ1-2 | NA | NA | TRBV28 | CASSATPTGDGYTF | TGTGCCAGCAGTGCGACCCCGACCGGGGATGGCTACACCTTC
TRBJ2-3 | TRBD2 | NA | TRBV9 | CASSYTTSGSTDTQYF | TGTGCCAGCAGCTATACGACTAGCGGTAGCACAGATACGCAGTATTTT
TRBJ2-7 | TRBD1 | NA | TRBV11-2 | CASSVGQGSRYEQYF | TGTGCCAGCAGCGTCGGACAGGGAAGTCGCTACGAGCAGTACTTC
TRBJ2-7 | TRBD2 | NA | TRBV5-1 | CASRAGTSGVPYEQYF | TGCGCCAGCAGGGCCGGGACTAGCGGGGTTCCCTACGAGCAGTACTTC
TRBJ1-2 | NA | NA | TRBV4-1 | CASSPGGSNYGYTF | TGCGCCAGCAGCCCCGGAGGAAGTAACTATGGCTACACCTTC
TRBJ2-7 | TRBD1 | NA | TRBV13 | CASSPDRGTYEQYF | TGTGCCAGCAGCCCCGACAGGGGAACCTACGAGCAGTACTTC
TRBJ2-7 | NA | NA | TRBV6-5 | CASSYFSASSGEQYF | TGTGCCAGCAGTTATTTTTCGGCTAGCTCGGGCGAGCAGTACTTC
TRBJ1-1 | NA | NA | TRBV7-6 | CASSLNRAATEAFF | TGTGCCAGCAGCTTAAACAGGGCAGCCACTGAAGCTTTCTTT
TRBJ2-2 | NA | NA | TRBV19 | CASSRVAAAGTGELFF | TGTGCCAGTAGTCGGGTAGCGGCGGCGGGCACCGGGGAGCTGTTTTTT
TRBJ1-1 | NA | NA | TRBV9 | CASSGGGNTEAFF | TGTGCCAGCAGCGGGGGGGGGAACACTGAAGCTTTCTTT
TRBJ2-5 | NA | NA | TRBV5-1 | CASTHTGQETQYF | TGCGCCAGCACCCACACAGGTCAAGAGACCCAGTACTTC
TRBJ1-1 | NA | once | TRBV15 | CATSRDRARGLGAFF | TGTGCCACCAGCAGAGATCGGGCCCGGGGGTTAGGAGCTTTCTTT
TRBJ2-4 | NA | few | TRBV7-6 | CASSLGASGLAKNIQYF | TGTGCCAGCAGCTTAGGGGCCAGCGGGCTAGCCAAAAACATTCAGTACTTC
TRBJ2-5 | NA | once | TRBV5-1 | CASSTYRETQYF | TGCGCCAGCTCGACTTATAGGGAGACCCAGTACTTC
TRBJ1-2 | NA | NA | TRBV4-1 | CASSQQAANYGYTF | TGCGCCAGCAGCCAACAAGCGGCGAACTATGGCTACACCTTC
TRBJ1-1 | NA | NA | TRBV2 | CASGQWAFF | TGTGCCAGCGGCCAATGGGCTTTCTTT
TRBJ1-5 | TRBD1 | NA | TRBV2 | CASSEAQGAHQPQHF | TGTGCCAGCAGTGAAGCGCAGGGGGCCCATCAGCCCCAGCATTTT
TRBJ2-5 | NA | NA | TRBV6-5 | CASSYSRETQYF | TGTGCCAGCAGTTACTCGAGAGAGACCCAGTACTTC
TRBJ1-1 | TRBD1 | few | TRBV6-5 | CASSYGDRGDTEAFF | TGTGCCAGCAGTTACGGGGACAGGGGGGACACTGAAGCTTTCTTT
TRBJ2-5 | NA | once | TRBV11-2 | CASSLGGYQETQYF | TGTGCCAGCAGCTTAGGAGGGTACCAAGAGACCCAGTACTTC
TRBJ2-1 | NA | NA | TRBV5-4 | CASTLDWSSYNEQFF | TGTGCCAGCACCTTGGACTGGAGCTCCTACAATGAGCAGTTCTTC
TRBJ1-3 | NA | NA | TRBV20-1 | CSALLGNTIYF | TGCAGTGCGCTCCTAGGAAACACCATATATTTT
TRBJ2-5 | TRBD2 | once | TRBV11-3 | CASSYSGGAGQETQYF | TGTGCCAGCAGCTATAGCGGGGGGGCTGGGCAAGAGACCCAGTACTTC
TRBJ2-7 | NA | NA | TRBV5-1 | CASSLEGHLTYEQYF | TGCGCCAGCAGCTTGGAAGGACATCTTACCTACGAGCAGTACTTC
TRBJ1-1 | TRBD1 | NA | TRBV6-5 | CASRRTGFKAFF | TGTGCCAGCAGGCGGACAGGGTTTAAGGCTTTCTTT
TRBJ2-1 | TRBD1 | NA | TRBV5-4 | CASSPPRATGGNEQFF | TGTGCCAGCAGCCCCCCACGGGCCACAGGGGGCAATGAGCAGTTCTTC
TRBJ2-1 | TRBD2 | NA | TRBV4-1 | CASSQVLAGGFEQFF | TGCGCCAGCAGCCAAGTCTTAGCGGGAGGGTTTGAGCAGTTCTTC